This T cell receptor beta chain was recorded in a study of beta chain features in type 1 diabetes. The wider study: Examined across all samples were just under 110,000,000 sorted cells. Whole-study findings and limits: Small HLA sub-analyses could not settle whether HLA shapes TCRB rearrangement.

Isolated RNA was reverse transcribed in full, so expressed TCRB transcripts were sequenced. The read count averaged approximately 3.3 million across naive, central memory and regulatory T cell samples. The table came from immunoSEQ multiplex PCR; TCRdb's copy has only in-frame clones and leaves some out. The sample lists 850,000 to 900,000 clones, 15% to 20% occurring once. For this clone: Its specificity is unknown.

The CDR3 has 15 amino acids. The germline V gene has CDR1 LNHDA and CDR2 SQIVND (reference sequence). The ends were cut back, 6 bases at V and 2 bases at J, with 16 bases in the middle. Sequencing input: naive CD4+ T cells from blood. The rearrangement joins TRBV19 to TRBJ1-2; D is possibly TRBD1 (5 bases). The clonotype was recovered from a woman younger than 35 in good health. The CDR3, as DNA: TGTGCCAGTAGATACCGACAGAGAAGGAACTATGGCTACACCTTC. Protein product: CASRYRQRRNYGYTF.